Listed here are 20 T cell receptor beta chains from one sample, sequenced in a study of early T cells in non-severe SARS-CoV-2 infection (dated by TCRdb to the early 2020s). The library relied on 5' RACE. Sequencing was performed on a NextSeq 500. TCRdb itself trimmed the public reads at Q25 with fastp, ran MiXCR and retained productive beta chains. Rows with a matching CDR3 protein are joined into one entry that keeps the most common DNA and genes. The sample table shows under 95,000 distinct CDR3 sequences, and roughly 12% are seen once. Together, the top ten hold more than 3% of the sample. Sample: whole blood. The receptor source for this set is an adult who was a healthcare worker with PCR-confirmed SARS-CoV-2 infection or an uninfected control (not recorded which).

As DNA, the CDR3 is TGTGCCACTTTACTCGGGACAGGGGCCGACAATGAGCAGTTCTTC. As protein: CATLLGTGADNEQFF. The chain is built from TRBV10-3 and TRBJ2-1; 10 bases are shared with TRBD1. V lost 10 bases and J lost 5; bases outside the gene matches: 11. CDR1 is ENHRY and CDR2 is SYGVKD in the germline V gene. The CDR3 has 15 residues.

This clonotype was picked up many times. The chain links TRBV2 to TRBJ2-1; weak D call: TRBD1 (6 bases). The CDR3 has 13 residues. The ends were cut back, 7 bases at V and 6 bases at J, with 13 bases in the middle. Per germline, CDR1 SNHLY and CDR2 FYNNEI. The chain's CDR3 is CASITGQSNEQFF. The CDR3 region has the DNA TGTGCCAGCATTACAGGGCAGAGCAATGAGCAGTTCTTC.

This clonotype was counted at least ten times. The J gene is TRBJ1-1, the V gene TRBV5-6, with no clear D. The CDR3 is 13 residues long. The germline gives CDR1 SGHDT, CDR2 YYEEEE. Trimming removed 0 bases from V and 3 bases from J, with 6 bases in between. The chain's CDR3 is CASSLVWDTEAFF. CDR3 DNA: TGTGCCAGCAGCTTGGTGTGGGACACTGAAGCTTTCTTT.

The chain is built from TRBV19 and TRBJ2-1; tentatively, D is TRBD1 (5 bases). V was pared by 7 bases and J by 0 bases, with 13 bases between. The germline V gene has CDR1 LNHDA and CDR2 SQIVND (reference sequence). The CDR3 extends over 15 amino acids. The CDR3 DNA sequence: TGTGCCAGTACCTTGGGGCCGGCCTCCTACAATGAGCAGTTCTTC. Translating it yields CASTLGPASYNEQFF.

This clonotype came up a few times. The chain is built from TRBV29-1 and TRBJ2-1; no clear D. The germline gives CDR1 SQVTM, CDR2 ANQGSEA. This CDR3 contains 12 residues. V was clipped by 3 bases and J by 3 bases, with 6 bases between them. CDR3 residues: CSVEGNYNEQFF. CDR3 sequence (DNA): TGCAGCGTTGAGGGGAACTACAATGAGCAGTTCTTC.

This clonotype has just a few counts. The V call is TRBV30, the J call TRBJ1-2; 7 bases map to TRBD1. CDR3 size: 15 residues. The ends lost 3 bases at V and 4 bases at J; junction bases unmatched: 11. CDR1 and CDR2 (germline): GTSNPN, SVGIG (reference sequence). Here the CDR3 DNA reads TGTGCCTGGAGCCGTCCGGACAGGCAAGGCTATGGCTACACCTTC. Translated, it gives CAWSRPDRQGYGYTF.

This clonotype was seen a handful of times. The V call is TRBV20-1, the J call TRBJ2-1, with D maybe TRBD2 (6 bases). The germline gives CDR1 DFQATT, CDR2 SNEGSKA (reference sequence). CDR3 length: 13 amino acids. V gave up 3 bases and J gave up 7 bases, with 13 bases separating them. The CDR3 loop reads CSARATRTNEQFF. The DNA for the CDR3 is TGCAGTGCTAGGGCGACTAGGACGAATGAGCAGTTCTTC.

This clonotype showed up many times. In DNA, the CDR3 is TGTGCCAGCAGCTTCGGGGCAGGGGGCACCGGGGAGCTGTTTTTT. Amino acid sequence: CASSFGAGGTGELFF. The chain uses TRBV5-5 and TRBJ2-2; TRBD1 matches at 7 bases. The CDR3 runs to 15 residues. Germline CDR1 reads SGHKS; CDR2 reads YYEKEE (reference sequence). Trimming removed 2 bases from V and 4 bases from J; junction bases left unmatched: 5.

The chain couples TRBV29-1 to TRBJ2-5; possible D gene TRBD1, 6 bases. V dropped 3 bases and J dropped 3 bases, with 8 bases sitting between them. Germline-derived CDR1 and CDR2 are SQVTM and ANQGSEA. The CDR3 totals 12 residues. Here the CDR3 DNA reads TGCAGCGTTGAGGGGGCAGAAGAGACCCAGTACTTC. Protein product: CSVEGAEETQYF. Variable domain in full (rest from reference TRBV29-1 and TRBJ2-5): SAVISQKPSRDICQRGTSLTIQCQVDSQVTMMFWYRQQPGQSLTLIATANQGSEATYESGFVIDKFPISRPNLTFSTLTVSNMSPEDSSIYLCSVEGAEETQYFGPGTRLLVL.

The table lists this clonotype with many counts. Written as DNA, the CDR3 is TGTGCCAGCAGTTTTTATACCCCGGGACAGGGCCAACAGCCCCAGCATTTT. This codes for CASSFYTPGQGQQPQHF. The rearrangement uses TRBV28 and TRBJ1-5; 9 nucleotides match TRBD1. Trimming at V came to 3 bases and at J to 7 bases, leaving 13 bases not matched to a gene. Germline CDR1 and CDR2: MDHEN and SYDVKM. This CDR3 is built from 17 residues.

This clonotype was counted ten times or more. V gene TRBV30 combines with J gene TRBJ1-1; D unclear. Germline-derived CDR1 and CDR2 are GTSNPN and SVGIG (reference sequence). The germline V and J ends were trimmed by 0 bases and 8 bases, with 7 bases remaining between them. The CDR3 runs to 11 residues. The DNA for the CDR3 is TGTGCCTGGAGTGTACGTCCCGAAGCTTTCTTT. It encodes CAWSVRPEAFF. Variable domain in full (rest from reference TRBV30 and TRBJ1-1): SQTIHQWPATLVQPVGSPLSLECTVEGTSNPNLYWYRQAAGRGLQLLFYSVGIGQISSEVPQNLSASRPQDRQFILSSKKLLLSDSGFYLCAWSVRPEAFFGQGTRLTVV.

The chain recombines TRBV7-9 with TRBJ2-7, with a tentative D call TRBD1 (5 bases). Germline lookup yields CDR1 SEHNR and CDR2 FQNEAQ (reference sequence). The CDR3 spans 14 residues. The ends were cut back, 5 bases at V and 4 bases at J, with 15 bases in the middle. The CDR3: CASSEDTQAYEQYF. The CDR3, as DNA: TGTGCCAGCAGCGAGGACACCCAAGCTTACGAGCAGTACTTC.

The V call is TRBV27, the J call TRBJ2-2, with no clear D. The CDR3 has 14 residues. Germline lookup yields CDR1 MNHEY and CDR2 SMNVEV (reference sequence). The V and J ends lost 2 bases and 3 bases respectively, with 7 bases between them. CDR3 sequence reads: CASSLRADTGELFF. The CDR3 DNA sequence: TGTGCCAGCAGTTTAAGGGCGGACACCGGGGAGCTGTTTTTT.

This clonotype was observed at least ten times. The chain employs TRBV6-5 and TRBJ2-7; 7 nucleotides align to TRBD1. The CDR3 sequence is 15 residues long. The V gene's germline CDR1 is MNHEY and CDR2 SVGAGI. Unmatched junction bases numbered 9, after V lost 6 bases and J lost 1 base. The CDR3 sequence: CASSIDRVRSYEQYF. CDR3 DNA: TGTGCCAGCAGCATAGACAGGGTTCGTTCCTACGAGCAGTACTTC.

DNA for the CDR3: TGTGCCAGCACCGAAGGGAGCGGCTACTTAGCTGGCTACACCTTC. Translation: CASTEGSGYLAGYTF. This rearrangement joins TRBV25-1 to TRBJ1-2; D is unclear. The CDR3 is 15 residues long. Trimming took off 7 bases at V and 7 bases at J, with 22 bases between the two ends. CDR1 and CDR2 (germline): MGHDK, SYGVNS.

This clonotype was recorded a few times. This rearrangement joins TRBV18 to TRBJ2-3; maybe TRBD2 (6 bases). Germline V gives CDR1 KGHSH, CDR2 LQKENI. The CDR3 runs 14 residues. The V and J ends lost 3 bases and 1 base respectively, with 8 bases between them. CDR3 DNA: TGTGCCAGCTCACCGGCTAGCGGCACAGATACGCAGTATTTT. Protein sequence: CASSPASGTDTQYF.

This clonotype was recorded many times. This chain uses TRBV6-5 with TRBJ2-1; 8 bases align to TRBD2. The trim removed 2 bases at V and 7 bases at J, leaving 7 bases unmatched. This CDR3 is 15 amino acids long. Per the germline V gene, CDR1 is MNHEY and CDR2 is SVGAGI. The CDR3 sequence is CASSYGGGTRNEQFF. CDR3 DNA: TGTGCCAGCAGTTACGGCGGGGGGACACGGAATGAGCAGTTCTTC.

The chain couples TRBV28 to TRBJ2-3; a possible D gene is TRBD1 (5 bases). V was trimmed by 8 bases and J by 9 bases, leaving 12 bases between them. CDR3 size: 11 residues. Germline CDR1 MDHEN, CDR2 SYDVKM. CDR3 coding DNA: TGTGCCAGCTCAAACAGGCTAACGCAGTATTTT. Translating gives CASSNRLTQYF.

This clonotype occurred many times. This rearrangement joins TRBV10-3 to TRBJ1-1; D gene unclear. V lost 1 base, J lost 0 bases, and 9 bases lay in between. The germline gives CDR1 ENHRY, CDR2 SYGVKD. The length of the CDR3 is 15 residues. CDR3 in amino acids: CAISEFGIMNTEAFF. The CDR3 coding sequence is TGTGCCATCAGTGAGTTCGGCATTATGAACACTGAAGCTTTCTTT.

This clonotype was found many times. The V gene is TRBV29-1, the J gene TRBJ2-3, with no clear D. Germline values: CDR1 SQVTM, CDR2 ANQGSEA. This CDR3 spans 13 amino acids. Trimming removed 3 bases at V and 5 bases at J, with 12 bases between. The CDR3: CSVEARKRDTQYF. In DNA form, the CDR3 reads TGCAGCGTTGAGGCCCGGAAACGAGATACGCAGTATTTT.